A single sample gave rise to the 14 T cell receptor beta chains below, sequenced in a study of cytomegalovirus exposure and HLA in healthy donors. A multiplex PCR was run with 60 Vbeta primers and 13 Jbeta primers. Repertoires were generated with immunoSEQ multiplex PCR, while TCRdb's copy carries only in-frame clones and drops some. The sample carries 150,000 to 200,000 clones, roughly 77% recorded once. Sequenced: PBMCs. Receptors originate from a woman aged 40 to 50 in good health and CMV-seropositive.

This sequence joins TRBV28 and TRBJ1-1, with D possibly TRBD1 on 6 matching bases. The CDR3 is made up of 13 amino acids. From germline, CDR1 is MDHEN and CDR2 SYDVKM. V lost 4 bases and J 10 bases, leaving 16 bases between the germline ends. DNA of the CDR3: TGTGCCAGCAGTTCCGAGAATCAGGGGAGAGCTTTCTTT. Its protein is CASSSENQGRAFF.

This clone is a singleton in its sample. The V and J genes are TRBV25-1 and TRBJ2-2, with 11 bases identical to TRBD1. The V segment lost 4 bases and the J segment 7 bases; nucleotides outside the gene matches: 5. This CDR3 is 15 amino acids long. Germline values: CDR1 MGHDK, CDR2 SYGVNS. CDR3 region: CASSADRGQGGELFF. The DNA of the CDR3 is TGTGCCAGCAGTGCGGACAGGGGGCAGGGCGGGGAGCTGTTTTTT.

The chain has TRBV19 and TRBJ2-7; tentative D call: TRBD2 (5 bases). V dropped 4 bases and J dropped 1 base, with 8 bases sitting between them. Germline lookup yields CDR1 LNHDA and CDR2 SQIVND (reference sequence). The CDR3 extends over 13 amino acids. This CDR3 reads CASSNGDSYEQYF. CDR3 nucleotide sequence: TGTGCCAGTAGTAACGGGGATTCCTACGAGCAGTACTTC.

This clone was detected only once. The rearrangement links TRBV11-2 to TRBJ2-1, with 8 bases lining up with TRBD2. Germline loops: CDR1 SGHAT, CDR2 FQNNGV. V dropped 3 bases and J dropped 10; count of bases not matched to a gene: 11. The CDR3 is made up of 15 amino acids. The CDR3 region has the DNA TGTGCCAGCAGCTTCAACGCCGGACTAGCTGAAGAGCAGTTCTTC. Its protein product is CASSFNAGLAEEQFF.

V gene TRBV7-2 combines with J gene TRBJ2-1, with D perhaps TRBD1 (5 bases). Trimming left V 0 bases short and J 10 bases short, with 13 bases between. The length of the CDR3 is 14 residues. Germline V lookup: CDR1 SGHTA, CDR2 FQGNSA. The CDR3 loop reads CASSLAGQSSEQFF. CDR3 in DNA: TGTGCCAGCAGCTTAGCGGGGCAGAGCTCAGAGCAGTTCTTC.

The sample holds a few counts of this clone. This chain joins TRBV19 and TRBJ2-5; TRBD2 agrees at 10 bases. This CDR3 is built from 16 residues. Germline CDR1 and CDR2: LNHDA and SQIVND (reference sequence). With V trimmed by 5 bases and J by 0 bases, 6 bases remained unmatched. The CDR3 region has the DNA TGTGCCAGTAGTTCGCTAGCGGGAGCGTACCAAGAGACCCAGTACTTC. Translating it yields CASSSLAGAYQETQYF. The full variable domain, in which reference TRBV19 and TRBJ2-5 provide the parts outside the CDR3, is DGGITQSPKYLFRKEGQNVTLSCEQNLNHDAMYWYRQDPGQGLRLIYYSQIVNDFQKGDIAEGYSVSREKKESFPLTVTSAQKNPTAFYLCASSSLAGAYQETQYFGPGTRLLVL.

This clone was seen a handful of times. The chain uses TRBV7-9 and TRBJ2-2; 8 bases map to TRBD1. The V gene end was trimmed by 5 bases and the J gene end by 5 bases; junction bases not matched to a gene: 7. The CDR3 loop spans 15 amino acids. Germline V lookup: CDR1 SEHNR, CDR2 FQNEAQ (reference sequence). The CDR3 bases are TGTGCCAGCAGCCCCGGACAGGGACGGACCGGGGAGCTGTTTTTT. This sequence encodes CASSPGQGRTGELFF.

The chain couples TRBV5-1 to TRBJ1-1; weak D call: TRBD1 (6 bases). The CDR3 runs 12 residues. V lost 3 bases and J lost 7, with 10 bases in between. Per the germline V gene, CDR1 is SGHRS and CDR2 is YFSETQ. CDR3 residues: CASSSDRFEAFF. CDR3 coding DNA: TGCGCCAGCAGCTCCGACAGGTTTGAAGCTTTCTTT.

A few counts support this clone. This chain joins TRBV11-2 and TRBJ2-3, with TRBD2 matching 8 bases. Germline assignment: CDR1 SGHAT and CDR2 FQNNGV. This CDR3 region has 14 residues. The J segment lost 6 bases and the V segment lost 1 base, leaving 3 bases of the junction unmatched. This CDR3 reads CASSLGSGTDTQYF. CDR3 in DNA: TGTGCCAGCAGCTTAGGTAGCGGGACTGATACGCAGTATTTT.

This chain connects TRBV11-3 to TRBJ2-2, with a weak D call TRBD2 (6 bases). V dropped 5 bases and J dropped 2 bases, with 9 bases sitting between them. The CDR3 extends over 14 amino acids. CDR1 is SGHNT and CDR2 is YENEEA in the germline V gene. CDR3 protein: CASSPGGNTGELFF. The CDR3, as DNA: TGTGCCAGCAGCCCCGGGGGAAACACCGGGGAGCTGTTTTTT.

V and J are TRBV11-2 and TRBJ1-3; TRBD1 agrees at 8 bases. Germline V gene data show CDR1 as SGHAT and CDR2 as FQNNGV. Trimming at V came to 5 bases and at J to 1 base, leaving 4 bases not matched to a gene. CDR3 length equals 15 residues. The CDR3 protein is CASSPRTGSGNTIYF. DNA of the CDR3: TGTGCCAGCAGCCCTCGGACAGGGTCTGGAAACACCATATATTTT.

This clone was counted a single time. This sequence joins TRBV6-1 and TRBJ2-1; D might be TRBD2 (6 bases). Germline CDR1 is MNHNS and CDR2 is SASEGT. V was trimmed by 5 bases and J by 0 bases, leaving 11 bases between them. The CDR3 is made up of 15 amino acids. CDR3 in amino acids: CASSRDWPSYNEQFF. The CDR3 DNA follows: TGTGCCAGCAGTCGGGACTGGCCCTCCTACAATGAGCAGTTCTTC.

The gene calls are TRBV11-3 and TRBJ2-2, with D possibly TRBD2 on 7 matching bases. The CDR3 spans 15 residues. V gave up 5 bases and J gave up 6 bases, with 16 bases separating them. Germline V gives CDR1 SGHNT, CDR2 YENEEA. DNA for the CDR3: TGTGCCAGCAGCCCCGGGGGGCACGGCCCCGGGGAGCTGTTTTTT. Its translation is CASSPGGHGPGELFF. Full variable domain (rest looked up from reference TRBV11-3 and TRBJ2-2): EAGVVQSPRYKIIEKKQPVAFWCNPISGHNTLYWYLQNLGQGPELLIRYENEEAVDDSQLPKDRFSAERLKGVDSTLKIQPAELGDSAVYLCASSPGGHGPGELFFGEGSRLTVL.

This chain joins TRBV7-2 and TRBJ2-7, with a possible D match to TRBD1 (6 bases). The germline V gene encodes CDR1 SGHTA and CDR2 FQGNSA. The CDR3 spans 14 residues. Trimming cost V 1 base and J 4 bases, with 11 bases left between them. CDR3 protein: CASSLGRGAYEQYF. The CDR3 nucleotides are TGTGCCAGCAGCTTAGGCAGGGGTGCTTACGAGCAGTACTTC.